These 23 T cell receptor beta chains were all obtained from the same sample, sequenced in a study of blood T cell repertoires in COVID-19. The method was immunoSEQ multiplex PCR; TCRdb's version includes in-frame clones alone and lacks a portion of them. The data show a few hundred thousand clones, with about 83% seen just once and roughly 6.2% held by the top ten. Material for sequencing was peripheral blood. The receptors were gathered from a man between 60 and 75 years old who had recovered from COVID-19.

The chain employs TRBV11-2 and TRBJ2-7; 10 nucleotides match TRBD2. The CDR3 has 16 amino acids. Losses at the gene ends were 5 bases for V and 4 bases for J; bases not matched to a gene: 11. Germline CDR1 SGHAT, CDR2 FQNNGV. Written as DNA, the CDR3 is TGTGCCAGCAGCCCACCTGGACTAGCGGTTACGTACGAGCAGTACTTC. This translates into CASSPPGLAVTYEQYF.

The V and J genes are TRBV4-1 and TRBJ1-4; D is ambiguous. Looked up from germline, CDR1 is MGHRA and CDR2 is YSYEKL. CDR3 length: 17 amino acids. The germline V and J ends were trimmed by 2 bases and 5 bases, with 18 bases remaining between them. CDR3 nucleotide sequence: TGCGCCAGCAGCCAACCCTACGACGGAGCCGAGAATGAAAAACTGTTTTTT. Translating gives CASSQPYDGAENEKLFF.

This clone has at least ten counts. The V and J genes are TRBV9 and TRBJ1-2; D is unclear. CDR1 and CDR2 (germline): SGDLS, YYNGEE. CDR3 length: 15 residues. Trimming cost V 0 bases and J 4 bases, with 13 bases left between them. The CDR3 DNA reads TGTGCCAGCAGCGTAGCCCTGGGTTGGAGCTATGGCTACACCTTC. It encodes CASSVALGWSYGYTF. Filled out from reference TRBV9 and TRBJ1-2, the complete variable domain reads DSGVTQTPKHLITATGQRVTLRCSPRSGDLSVYWYQQSLDQGLQFLIQYYNGEERAKGNILERFSAQQFPDLHSELNLSSLELGDSALYFCASSVALGWSYGYTFGSGTRLTVV.

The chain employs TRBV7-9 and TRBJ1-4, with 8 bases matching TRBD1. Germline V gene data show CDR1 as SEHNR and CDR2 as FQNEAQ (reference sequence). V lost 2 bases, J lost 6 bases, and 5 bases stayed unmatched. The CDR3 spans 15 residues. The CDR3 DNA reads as TGTGCCAGCAGCTTATACGCAGGGGGCTATGAAAAACTGTTTTTT. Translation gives CASSLYAGGYEKLFF. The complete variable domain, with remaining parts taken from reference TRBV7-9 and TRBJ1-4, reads DTGVSQNPRHKITKRGQNVTFRCDPISEHNRLYWYRQTLGQGPEFLTYFQNEAQLEKSRLLSDRFSAERPKGSFSTLEIQRTEQGDSAMYLCASSLYAGGYEKLFFGSGTQLSVL.

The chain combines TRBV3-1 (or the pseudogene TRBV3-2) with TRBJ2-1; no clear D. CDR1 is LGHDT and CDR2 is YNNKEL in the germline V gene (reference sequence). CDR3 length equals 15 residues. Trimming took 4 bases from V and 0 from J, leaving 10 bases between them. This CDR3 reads CASSPPMSSYNEQFF. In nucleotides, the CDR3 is TGTGCCAGCAGCCCGCCCATGAGCTCCTACAATGAGCAGTTCTTC.

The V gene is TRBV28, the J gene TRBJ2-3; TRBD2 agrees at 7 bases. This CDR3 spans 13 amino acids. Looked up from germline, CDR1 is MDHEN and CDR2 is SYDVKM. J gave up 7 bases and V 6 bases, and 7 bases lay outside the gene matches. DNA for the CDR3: TGTGCCAGCAGGGGGGGACTACCTAATACGCAGTATTTT. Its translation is CASRGGLPNTQYF.

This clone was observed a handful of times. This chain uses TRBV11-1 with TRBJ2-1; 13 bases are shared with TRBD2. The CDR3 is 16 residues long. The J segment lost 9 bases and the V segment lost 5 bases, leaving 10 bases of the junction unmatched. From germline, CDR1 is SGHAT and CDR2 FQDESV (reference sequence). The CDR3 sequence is CASSPSLGLAGVEQFF. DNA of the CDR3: TGTGCCAGCAGCCCATCCCTTGGACTAGCGGGGGTTGAGCAGTTCTTC.

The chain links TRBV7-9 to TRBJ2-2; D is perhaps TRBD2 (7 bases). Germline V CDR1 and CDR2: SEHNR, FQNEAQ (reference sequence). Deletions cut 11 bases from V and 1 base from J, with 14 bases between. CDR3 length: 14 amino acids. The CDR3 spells CAREDRLNTGELFF. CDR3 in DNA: TGTGCCCGGGAGGACAGATTGAACACCGGGGAGCTGTTTTTT.

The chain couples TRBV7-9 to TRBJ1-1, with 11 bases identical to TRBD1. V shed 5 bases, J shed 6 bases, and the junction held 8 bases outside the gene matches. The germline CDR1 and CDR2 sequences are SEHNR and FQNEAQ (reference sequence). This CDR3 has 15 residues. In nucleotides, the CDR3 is TGTGCCAGCAGCCGTCGGGGACAGGGGGGAGCTGAAGCTTTCTTT. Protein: CASSRRGQGGAEAFF.

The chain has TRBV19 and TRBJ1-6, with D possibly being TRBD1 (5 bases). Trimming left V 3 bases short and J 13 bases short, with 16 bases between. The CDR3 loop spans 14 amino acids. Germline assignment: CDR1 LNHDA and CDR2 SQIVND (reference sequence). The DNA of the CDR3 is TGTGCCAGTAGTATCCAGGGACTCGTTTCTCCCCTCCACTTT. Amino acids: CASSIQGLVSPLHF.

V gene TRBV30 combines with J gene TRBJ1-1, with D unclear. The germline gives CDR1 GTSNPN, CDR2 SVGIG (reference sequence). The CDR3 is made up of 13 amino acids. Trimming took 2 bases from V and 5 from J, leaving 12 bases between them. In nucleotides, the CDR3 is TGTGCCTGGAGTTATACGAGAGGGACTGAAGCTTTCTTT. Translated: CAWSYTRGTEAFF. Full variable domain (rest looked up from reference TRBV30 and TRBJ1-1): SQTIHQWPATLVQPVGSPLSLECTVEGTSNPNLYWYRQAAGRGLQLLFYSVGIGQISSEVPQNLSASRPQDRQFILSSKKLLLSDSGFYLCAWSYTRGTEAFFGQGTRLTVV.

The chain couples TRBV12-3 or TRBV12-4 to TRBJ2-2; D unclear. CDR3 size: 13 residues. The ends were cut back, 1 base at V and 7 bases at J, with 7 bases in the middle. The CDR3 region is CASSLGDIGELFF. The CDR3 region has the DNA TGTGCCAGCAGTTTAGGCGATATCGGGGAGCTGTTTTTT.

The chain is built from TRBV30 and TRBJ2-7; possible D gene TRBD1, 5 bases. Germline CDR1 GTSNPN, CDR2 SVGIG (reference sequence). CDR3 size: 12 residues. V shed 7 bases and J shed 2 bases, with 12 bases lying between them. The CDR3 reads CASTVPPYEQYF. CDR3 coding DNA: TGTGCCTCGACAGTCCCCCCCTACGAGCAGTACTTC.

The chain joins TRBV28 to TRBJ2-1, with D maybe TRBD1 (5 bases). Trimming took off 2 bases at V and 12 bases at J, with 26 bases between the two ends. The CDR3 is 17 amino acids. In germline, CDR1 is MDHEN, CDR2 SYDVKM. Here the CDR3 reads CASSLGASPRVPAGQFF. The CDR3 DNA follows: TGTGCCAGCAGTTTAGGGGCGTCCCCCAGAGTCCCCGCAGGGCAGTTCTTC.

CDR3 DNA sequence: TGTGCCAGCAGCCAGAGCGGGACTCCCTACAATGAGCAGTTCTTC. Protein: CASSQSGTPYNEQFF. This rearrangement joins TRBV7-3 to TRBJ2-1, with 7 bases that match TRBD2. V was pared by 5 bases and J by 2 bases, with 6 bases of the junction left unmatched. Looked up from germline, CDR1 is SGHTA and CDR2 is FQGTGA. The CDR3 consists of 15 residues.

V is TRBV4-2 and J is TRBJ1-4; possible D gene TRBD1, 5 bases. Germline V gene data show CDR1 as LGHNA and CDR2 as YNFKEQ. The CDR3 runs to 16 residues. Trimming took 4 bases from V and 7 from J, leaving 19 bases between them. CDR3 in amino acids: CASSLGQGRVSEKLFF. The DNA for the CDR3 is TGTGCCAGCAGCCTCGGCCAGGGCAGGGTTAGTGAAAAACTGTTTTTT.

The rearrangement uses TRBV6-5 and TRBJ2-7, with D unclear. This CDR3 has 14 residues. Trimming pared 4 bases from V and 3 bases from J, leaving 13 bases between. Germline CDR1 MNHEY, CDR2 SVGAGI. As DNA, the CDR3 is TGTGCCAGCAGTTTTACCTTACTTCTCTACGAGCAGTACTTC. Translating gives CASSFTLLLYEQYF.

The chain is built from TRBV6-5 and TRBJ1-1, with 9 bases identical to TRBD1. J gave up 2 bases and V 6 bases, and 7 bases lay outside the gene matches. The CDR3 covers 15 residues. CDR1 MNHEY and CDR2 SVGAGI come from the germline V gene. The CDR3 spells CASSADRGRNTEAFF. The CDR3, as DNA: TGTGCCAGCAGCGCCGACAGGGGGAGAAACACTGAAGCTTTCTTT.

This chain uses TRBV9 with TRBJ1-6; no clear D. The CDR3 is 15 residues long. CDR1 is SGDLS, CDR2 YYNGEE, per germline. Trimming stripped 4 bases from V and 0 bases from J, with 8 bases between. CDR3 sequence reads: CASSPQSSYNSPLHF. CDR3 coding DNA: TGTGCCAGCAGCCCACAAAGCTCCTATAATTCACCCCTCCACTTT.

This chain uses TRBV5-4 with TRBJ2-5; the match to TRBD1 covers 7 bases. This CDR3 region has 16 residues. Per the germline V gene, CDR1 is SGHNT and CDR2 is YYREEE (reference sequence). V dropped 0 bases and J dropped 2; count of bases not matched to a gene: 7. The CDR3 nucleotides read TGTGCCAGCAGCTTGGAGGGGACAGTTTCTCAAGAGACCCAGTACTTC. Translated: CASSLEGTVSQETQYF.

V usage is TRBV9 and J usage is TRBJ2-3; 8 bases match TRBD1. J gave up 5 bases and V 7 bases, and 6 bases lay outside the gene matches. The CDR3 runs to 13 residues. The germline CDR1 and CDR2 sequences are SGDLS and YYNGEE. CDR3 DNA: TGTGCCAGCGAAGACAGGGGTGGAGATACGCAGTATTTT. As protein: CASEDRGGDTQYF. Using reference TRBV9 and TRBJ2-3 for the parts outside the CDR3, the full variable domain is DSGVTQTPKHLITATGQRVTLRCSPRSGDLSVYWYQQSLDQGLQFLIQYYNGEERAKGNILERFSAQQFPDLHSELNLSSLELGDSALYFCASEDRGGDTQYFGPGTRLTVL.

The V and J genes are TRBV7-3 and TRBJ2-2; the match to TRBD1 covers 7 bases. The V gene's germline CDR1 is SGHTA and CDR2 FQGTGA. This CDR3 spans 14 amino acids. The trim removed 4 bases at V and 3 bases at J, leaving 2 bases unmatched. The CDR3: CASSSGQHTGELFF. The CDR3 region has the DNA TGTGCCAGCAGCTCGGGACAGCACACCGGGGAGCTGTTTTTT.

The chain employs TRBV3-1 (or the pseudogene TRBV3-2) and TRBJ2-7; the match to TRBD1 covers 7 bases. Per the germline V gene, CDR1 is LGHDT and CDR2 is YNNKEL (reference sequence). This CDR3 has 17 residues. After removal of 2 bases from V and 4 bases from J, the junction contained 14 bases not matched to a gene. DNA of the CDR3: TGTGCCAGCAGCCAAAGATTTGTGCTAGTCAGGGGGTACGAGCAGTACTTC. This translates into CASSQRFVLVRGYEQYF.